This T cell receptor (beta chain) was identified during a study of T-cell reconstitution after alpha-beta-depleted transplantation in children listed by TCRdb under 2016. About the full investigation: Using TCR repertoire profiling, the study quantitatively followed how T-cell immune reconstitution unfolded in children after TCRalphabeta/CD19-depleted allogeneic hematopoietic cell transplantation. The paper as a whole reports these results and caveats: In some patients, the high TCRbeta diversity seen at day 60 was put down to recipient T cells and intrathymic progenitors that had survived conditioning. Hyperexpanded clone frequencies declined over subsequent months; after one year, T-cell counts and TCRbeta diversity were mostly attributed to newly produced T cells. Apparently early alphabetaT-cell count recovery about two months after transplant reportedly relied on only several hundred rapidly expanded clones derived from non-depleted graft cells.

Receptor libraries were prepared by PCR. Sequenced on an Illumina HiSeq 2500. To normalize quantification of the TCRbeta repertoire, the TCR libraries were built with molecular barcoding that relied on unique molecular identifiers. The raw public reads went through TCRdb reprocessing: fastp at Q25, MiXCR clone calling, in-frame beta chains kept. Rows merge per CDR3 protein into single entries with the most common DNA and genes. Across this sample there are fewer than 250,000 distinct CDR3 sequences, with over 15% seen only once. Of the sample, around two fifths is held by the ten largest clones. The V and J ends are trimmed by 4 bases and 7 bases, leaving 18 bases between them. The germline V gene encodes CDR1 SGHRS and CDR2 YFSETQ. Its CDR3 holds 15 amino acids, cysteine through phenylalanine. Here the CDR3 DNA is all that survives: 45 bases in frame from base 1. Notes on this clonotype: It has no known antigen specificity. Base-call qualities are not available, and no considerably larger clone is one nucleotide away.

The sample's treatment or condition label, decoded: allogeneic hematopoietic cell transplantation with graft depleted of TCRalphabeta T cells and CD19 B cells. The transplant recipients were children given TCRalphabeta/CD19-depleted allogeneic hematopoietic cell grafts. Rearrangement joined TRBV5-1 to TRBJ2-1; D gene: possibly TRBD2, on 6 matching bases. The source of this sequence is a male patient between 2 and 15 years old who had a stem cell transplant for acute lymphoblastic leukemia, so the T cells may come from the graft donor. The sample here was PBMCs, mostly from graft donor cells, taken 360 days after TCRalphabeta/CD19-depleted stem cell transplant. The CDR3 protein sequence reads: CASSPLGGRGNEQFF. The sequenced DNA: TGCGCCAGCAGCCCCCTGGGGGGTCGGGGGAATGAGCAGTTCTTC.